This TCR beta chain derives from a study of T-cell reconstitution after alpha-beta-depleted transplantation in children. Unique molecular identifiers were incorporated when the TCRbeta library was constructed. TCRdb redid the calling of the PCR reads with MiXCR, one entry per CDR3 protein. The sample consists of about 300,000 distinct CDR3 sequences, approximately 7.3% of them appearing once. The V gene's germline CDR1 is SGHRS and CDR2 YFSETQ. Germline trimming cut 0 bases from V and 5 bases from J; bases unmatched to any gene: 13. This CDR3 is 17 amino acids long. Study-wide results and caveats: T-cell numbers and diversity one year post-transplant derived largely from freshly generated T cells.

Judged by abundance, this clonotype is medium-sized. Antigen specificity is unknown. This receptor was obtained from a female patient between 2 and 10 years old who had a stem cell transplant for Fanconi anemia, so the T cells may come from the graft donor. This chain connects TRBV5-1 to TRBJ2-7, with 8 bases that match TRBD1. The sequenced sample was peripheral blood, obtained 360 days after TCRalphabeta/CD19-depleted stem cell transplant. CDR3 DNA: TGCGCCAGCAGCTTGGAATCCCGTGGGACAGGTAACGACGAGCAGTACTTC. Amino acids: CASSLESRGTGNDEQYF.